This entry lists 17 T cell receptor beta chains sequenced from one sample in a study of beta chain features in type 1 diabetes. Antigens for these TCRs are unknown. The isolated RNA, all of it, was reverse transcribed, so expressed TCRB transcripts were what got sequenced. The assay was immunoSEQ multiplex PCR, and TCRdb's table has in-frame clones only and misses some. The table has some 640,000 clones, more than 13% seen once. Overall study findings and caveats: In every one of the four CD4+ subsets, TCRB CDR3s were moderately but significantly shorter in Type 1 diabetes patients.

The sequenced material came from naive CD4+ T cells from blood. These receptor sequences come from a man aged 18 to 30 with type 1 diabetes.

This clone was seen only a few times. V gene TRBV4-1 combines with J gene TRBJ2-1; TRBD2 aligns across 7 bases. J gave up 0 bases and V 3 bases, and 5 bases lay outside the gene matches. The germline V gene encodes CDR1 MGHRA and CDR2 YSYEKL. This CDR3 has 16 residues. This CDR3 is CASSHPGRSSYNEQFF. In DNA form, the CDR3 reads TGCGCCAGCAGCCACCCCGGGAGGAGCTCCTACAATGAGCAGTTCTTC.

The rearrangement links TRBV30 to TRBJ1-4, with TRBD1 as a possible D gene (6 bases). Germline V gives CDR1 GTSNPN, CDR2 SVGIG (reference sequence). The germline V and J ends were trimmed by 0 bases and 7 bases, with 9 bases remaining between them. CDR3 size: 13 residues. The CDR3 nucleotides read TGTGCCTGGAGTGTAAGCAGGGGTGAAAAACTGTTTTTT. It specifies CAWSVSRGEKLFF.

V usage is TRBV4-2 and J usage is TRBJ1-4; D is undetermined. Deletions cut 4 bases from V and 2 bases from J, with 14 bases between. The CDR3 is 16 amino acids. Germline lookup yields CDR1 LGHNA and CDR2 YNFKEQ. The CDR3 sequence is CASSPSARSTNEKLFF. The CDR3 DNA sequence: TGTGCCAGCAGCCCCAGCGCGAGGTCGACTAATGAAAAACTGTTTTTT.

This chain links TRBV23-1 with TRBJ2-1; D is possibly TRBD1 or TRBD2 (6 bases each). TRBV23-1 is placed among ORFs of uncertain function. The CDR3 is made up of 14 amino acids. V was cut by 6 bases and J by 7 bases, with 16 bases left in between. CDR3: CASSPPWGANEQFF. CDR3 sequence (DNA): TGCGCCAGCAGCCCCCCTTGGGGGGCGAATGAGCAGTTCTTC.

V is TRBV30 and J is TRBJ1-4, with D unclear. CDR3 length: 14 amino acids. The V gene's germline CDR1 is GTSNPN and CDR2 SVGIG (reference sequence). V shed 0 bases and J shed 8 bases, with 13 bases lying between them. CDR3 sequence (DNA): TGTGCCTGGAGTGTTGTATCGAAAGGGGAAAAACTGTTTTTT. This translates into CAWSVVSKGEKLFF. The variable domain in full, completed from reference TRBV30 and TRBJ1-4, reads SQTIHQWPATLVQPVGSPLSLECTVEGTSNPNLYWYRQAAGRGLQLLFYSVGIGQISSEVPQNLSASRPQDRQFILSSKKLLLSDSGFYLCAWSVVSKGEKLFFGSGTQLSVL.

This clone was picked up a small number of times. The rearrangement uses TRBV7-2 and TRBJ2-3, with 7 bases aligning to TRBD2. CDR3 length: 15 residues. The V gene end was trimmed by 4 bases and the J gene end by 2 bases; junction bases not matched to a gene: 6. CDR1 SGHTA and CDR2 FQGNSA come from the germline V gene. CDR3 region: CASSSRLAATDTQYF. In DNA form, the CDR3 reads TGTGCCAGCAGCTCAAGACTAGCAGCCACAGATACGCAGTATTTT. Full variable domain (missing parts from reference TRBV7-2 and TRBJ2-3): GAGVSQSPSNKVTEKGKDVELRCDPISGHTALYWYRQSLGQGLEFLIYFQGNSAPDKSGLPSDRFSAERTGGSVSTLTIQRTQQEDSAVYLCASSSRLAATDTQYFGPGTRLTVL.

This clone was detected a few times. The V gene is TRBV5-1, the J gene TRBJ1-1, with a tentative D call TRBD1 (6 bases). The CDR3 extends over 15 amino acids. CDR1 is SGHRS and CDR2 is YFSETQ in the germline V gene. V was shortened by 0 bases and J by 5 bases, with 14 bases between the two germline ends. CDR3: CASSLDTLGGTEAFF. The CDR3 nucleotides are TGCGCCAGCAGCTTGGACACCTTAGGGGGGACTGAAGCTTTCTTT.

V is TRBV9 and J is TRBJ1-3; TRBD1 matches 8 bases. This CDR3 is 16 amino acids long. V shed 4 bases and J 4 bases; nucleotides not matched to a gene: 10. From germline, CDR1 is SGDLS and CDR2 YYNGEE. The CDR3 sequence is CASSPRTGSYGNTIYF. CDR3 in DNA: TGTGCCAGCAGCCCTCGGACAGGGAGTTACGGAAACACCATATATTTT.

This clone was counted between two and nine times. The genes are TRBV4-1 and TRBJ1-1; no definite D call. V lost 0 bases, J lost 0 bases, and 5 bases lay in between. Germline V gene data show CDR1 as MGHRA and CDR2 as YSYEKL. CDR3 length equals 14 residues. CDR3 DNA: TGCGCCAGCAGCCAAGAGTCTCTGAACACTGAAGCTTTCTTT. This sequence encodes CASSQESLNTEAFF.

The CDR3 DNA is TGTGCCTGGACCACCCTTCGGACAGGGAACACTGAAGCTTTCTTT. As protein: CAWTTLRTGNTEAFF. The chain recombines TRBV30 with TRBJ1-1; 7 positions match TRBD1. The CDR3 consists of 15 residues. Trimming cost V 4 bases and J 1 base; bases outside gene matches: 9. Germline V gene lookup returns CDR1 GTSNPN and CDR2 SVGIG (reference sequence). The variable domain in full, completed from reference TRBV30 and TRBJ1-1, reads SQTIHQWPATLVQPVGSPLSLECTVEGTSNPNLYWYRQAAGRGLQLLFYSVGIGQISSEVPQNLSASRPQDRQFILSSKKLLLSDSGFYLCAWTTLRTGNTEAFFGQGTRLTVV.

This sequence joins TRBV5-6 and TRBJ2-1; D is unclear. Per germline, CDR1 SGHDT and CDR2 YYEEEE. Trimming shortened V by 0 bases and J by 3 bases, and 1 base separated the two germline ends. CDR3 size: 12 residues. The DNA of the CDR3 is TGTGCCAGCAGCTTGGTCTACAATGAGCAGTTCTTC. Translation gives CASSLVYNEQFF.

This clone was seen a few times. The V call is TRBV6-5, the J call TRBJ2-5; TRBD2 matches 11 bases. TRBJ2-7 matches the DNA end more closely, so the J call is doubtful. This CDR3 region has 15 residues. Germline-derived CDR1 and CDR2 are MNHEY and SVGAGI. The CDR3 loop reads CASSYHTSGSIEQYF. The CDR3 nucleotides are TGTGCCAGCAGTTACCATACTAGCGGGAGCATCGAGCAGTACTTC.

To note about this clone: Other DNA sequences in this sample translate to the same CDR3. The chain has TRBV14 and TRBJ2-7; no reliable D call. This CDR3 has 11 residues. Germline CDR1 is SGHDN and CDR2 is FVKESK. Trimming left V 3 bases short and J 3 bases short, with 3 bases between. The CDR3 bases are TGTGCCAGCAGCCAGAACTACGAGCAGTACTTC. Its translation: CASSQNYEQYF.

CDR3: CASSLRDGADTIYF. The DNA of the CDR3 is TGTGCCAGCAGTCTCCGGGACGGCGCGGACACCATATATTTT. The rearrangement joins TRBV6-4 to TRBJ1-3; perhaps TRBD1 as D (5 bases). Between the trimmed V and J ends, which lost 5 bases and 8 bases, there was a span of 16 bases. CDR1 and CDR2 (germline): MRHNA, SNTAGT. CDR3 length equals 14 residues.

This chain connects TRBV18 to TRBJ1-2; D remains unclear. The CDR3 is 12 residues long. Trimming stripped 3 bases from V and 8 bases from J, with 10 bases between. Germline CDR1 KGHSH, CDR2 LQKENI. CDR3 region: CASSPDPGGYTF. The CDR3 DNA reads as TGTGCCAGCTCACCGGACCCTGGGGGCTACACCTTC. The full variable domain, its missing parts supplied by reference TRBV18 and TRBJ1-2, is NAGVMQNPRHLVRRRGQEARLRCSPMKGHSHVYWYRQLPEEGLKFMVYLQKENIIDESGMPKERFSAEFPKEGPSILRIQQVVRGDSAAYFCASSPDPGGYTFGSGTRLTVV.

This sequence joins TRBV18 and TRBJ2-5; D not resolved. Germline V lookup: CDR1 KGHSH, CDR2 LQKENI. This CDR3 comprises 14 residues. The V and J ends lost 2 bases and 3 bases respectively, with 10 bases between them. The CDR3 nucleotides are TGTGCCAGCTCACCAAGGTCCATGGAAGAGACCCAGTACTTC. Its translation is CASSPRSMEETQYF.

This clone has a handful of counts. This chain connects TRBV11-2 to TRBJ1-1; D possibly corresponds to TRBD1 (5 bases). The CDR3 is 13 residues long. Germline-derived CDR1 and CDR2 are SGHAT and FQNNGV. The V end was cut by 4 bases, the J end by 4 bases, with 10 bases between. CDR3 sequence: CASSSRASTEAFF. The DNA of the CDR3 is TGTGCCAGCAGCTCCAGGGCGAGCACTGAAGCTTTCTTT.